The T cell receptor beta chain described here comes from a study of cytomegalovirus exposure and HLA in healthy donors (dated by TCRdb to about 2017). At the level of the whole study: An earlier analysis of approximately 590 of the donors reported approximately 300 Gb of sequence data and 100 million to 140 million unique TCR beta sequences from about 179 million T cells. About 300 gigabases of sequencing data and around 80 million unique TCR sequences made up an early release that covered nearly 650 HLA-typed donors. The genetic ancestry cluster associated with self-reported Caucasian donors included approximately 85% of the 398 genotyped donors. The study was designed to test whether signatures of past pathogen exposure could be identified by cataloging public T cell receptors. The study profiled the T cell repertoires of hundreds of subjects by immunosequencing and related them to cytomegalovirus serostatus. In addition to the first cohort of 666 subjects, a separate validation cohort of approximately 130 different subjects was used. To predict cytomegalovirus infection status, the study brought together high-throughput TCR immunosequencing, statistical association of individual TCRs with disease status, and machine learning. To study patterns of TCR occurrence, a later analysis re-analyzed previously published TCR beta repertoires from around 660 donors and added high-resolution HLA genotyping. Rather than using new phenotypic data, the later analysis identified candidate immune exposures from TCR beta sequences and from how often those sequences occurred across donors. To decide whether each TCR beta V gene segment behaved as functional or pseudogenic, an earlier analysis of fewer than 750 of the donors relied on high-throughput TCR beta sequencing. Alongside the repertoire data, information on donor age, sex, ethnicity and CMV serostatus was compiled. A later genetic analysis used genome-wide SNP genotypes for 398 of the 666 donors, treating that subset as a discovery cohort. Every discovery cohort repertoire had been produced on one sequencing platform. HLA typing covered class I and class II loci at four-digit resolution. Typing coverage differed by locus: A, B, C, DRB1 and DQB1 were typed in about 620-640 donors, DQA1 in about 500, DPA1 in around 580, and DPB1 in roughly 450. A handful of DR-DQ haplotypes were treated as single units for association and clustering because of strong linkage in the cohort. Among roughly 400 genotyped donors of the cohort, an average of roughly 230,000 unique TCR beta nucleotide sequences was sequenced per donor, of which roughly 17% were non-productive. General findings and caveats noted by the study authors: The authors suggested that the approach could potentially be generalized to other disease states and immunological phenotypes. A later genetic analysis associated a missense DCLRE1C variant with V-gene and J-gene trimming of TCR beta chains, and an independent cohort replicated the association. In both the original and validation cohorts, the classifier was reported to diagnose cytomegalovirus status with high specificity and sensitivity. In a later analysis, most CMV-associated TCR beta chains were found to appear HLA-restricted, with HLA associations seemingly driven largely by CMV exposure. Sequencing depth was assumed to be roughly uniform across donors in the presence/absence analyses, though that assumption may not hold. A later analysis found that TCR association rates varied across HLA loci, with DRB1 alleles showing the most associated TCRs and HLA-C alleles the fewest. The cohort was sequenced for TCR beta chains only, and without alpha or paired-chain data the features that could be detected were limited. A few of the identified cytomegalovirus-associated TCR beta chains were confirmed in vitro to be specific for cytomegalovirus antigens. In a later analysis, more than 15,000 TCR beta sequences were associated with specific HLA alleles at a false discovery rate of 0.05. The earlier analysis of approximately 590 of the donors excluded some 15 rarely observed V segments, including chromosome 9 orphons, because counts were too low. Broadly in line with IMGT annotations, most TCR beta V segments showed up in productive rearrangements about 87% or about 30% of the time in an earlier analysis of under 700 of the donors. Most TCR sequences were seen in very few donors, while some public TCRs were found in many individuals. When HLA alleles, especially DR and DQ, strongly co-occurred, attributing TCR associations to individual alleles was difficult. According to a later analysis, parvovirus B19, influenza, CMV and Epstein-Barr virus appeared linked to several top co-occurrence clusters. In the study, some 160 TCR beta chains were listed as associated with cytomegalovirus. A later genetic analysis reported fewer N-insertions in productive TCRs among donors in an Asian-associated ancestry cluster than the roughly 640-donor mean. Linkage disequilibrium might explain the correlated functional status among segregating V segments, but an unknown experimental factor could not be ruled out. A cluster of highly shared sequence variants was judged likely to be a technical artifact of the sequencing pipeline. The only immune exposure information available for the cohort was CMV serostatus. In a later analysis, HLA-associated TCR beta chains were found to be more clonally expanded and to have lower generation probabilities than equally common non-associated chains. Because the 87-base-pair reads could not distinguish some IMGT-functional V segments, including TRBV6-2 and TRBV6-3, those segments were excluded. A further reported finding was that TCR beta sequences accurately predicted the HLA-A and HLA-B alleles for most subjects in the first cohort. HLA typing was unavailable for some donors at each locus, so association tests used only the typed subset.

In regard to this clone: The antigen it binds to is not known. Within one base of it there is no much larger clone, and no base qualities were kept. In the same sample, other DNA sequences code for this CDR3.

CDR1 and CDR2, looked up from the germline V gene (reference sequence), are MNHNY and SVGAGI. The trim is 2 bases for V and 4 bases for J, with a gap of 5 bases between the germline ends. CDR3 length: 12 amino acids, cysteine to phenylalanine. The kept DNA is CDR3 alone, 36 bases in frame from the first base. The library came from the immunoSEQ multiplex PCR assay. A mixture of 60 forward primers for TCR Vbeta segments and 13 reverse primers for TCR Jbeta segments was used in the multiplex PCR. The CDR3 region of rearranged TCR beta genes was amplified from genomic DNA by a multiplex PCR assay. The Illumina HiSeq System was used to sequence the amplified TCR beta libraries as 87-base-pair reads. On the authors' methods: In a later analysis, about 80 million unique TCR beta chains were counted across the roughly 700 repertoires, and roughly 11 million of these chains were shared by at least two donors. Raw reads were error-corrected and collapsed into unique sequences with a nearest-neighbor algorithm that merged closely related sequences to remove PCR and sequencing errors. Alignment of CDR3 sequences to IMGT reference sequences was used to assign V, D and J gene segments. Each retained sequence needed at least a six-nucleotide match to both a V gene segment and a J gene segment. A rearrangement was called productive if the CDR3 had no stop codons and remained in frame with V and J, and every other rearrangement was called non-productive. Following IMGT convention, CDR3 was defined as the stretch from the second conserved V-encoded cysteine to the conserved J-encoded phenylalanine. The earlier analysis of about 610 of the donors excluded any sequence lacking an unambiguous match to a single V gene segment. An earlier analysis of 587 of the donors classified V segments as functional when productive rearrangements were above 56.7% and as segregating when the standard deviation between donors was above 5%. A statistical classification framework was built to diagnose cytomegalovirus status from the catalog of TCR beta chain sequences. In a later analysis, TCR nucleotide sequences were compared against IMGT/GENE-DB human TR gene sequences so that V and J genes could be assigned. Using the TCRdist pipeline, a later analysis assigned CDR3 sequences along with most-parsimonious VDJ recombination scenarios. In a later analysis, every TCR beta chain was defined by the combination of its CDR3 amino acid sequence and its V-gene family, and reads without a unique V-gene family were dropped. A later analysis removed several hundred highly shared, low-generation-probability nucleotide sequences to deal with suspected cross-contamination and a sequencing artifact. In a later analysis, a clonal expansion index was calculated for each public chain from normalized within-repertoire ranks of inferred template counts. In a later analysis, generation probabilities were computed using a VDJ recombination model fitted to out-of-frame rearrangements, and the results were checked against IGoR. A later analysis scored TCR-TCR, TCR-HLA and TCR-CMV co-occurrence with hypergeometric tests, applying a repertoire-size bias correction to TCR pairs. In a later analysis, false discovery rates were estimated by permuting HLA or CMV assignments 20 times. In a later analysis, co-occurring TCRs were grouped with DBSCAN, and TCRdist sequence similarity was added when clustering was performed within HLA-allele-positive subsets. For co-occurrence clustering, repertoires with fewer than 30,000 or more than 120,000 public chains were excluded, along with 4 to 6 repertoires with anomalous nucleotide sharing. As stored in TCRdb, this immuneACCESS dataset retains in-frame rearrangements with V and J assigned. A fraction of the clones does not appear; measured against another copy, unresolved V genes explain less than half of the discrepancy, and the remainder lacks a known reason. The DNA was the basis for D and trimming; V, J and clone size are from that table. The sample records 150,000 to 200,000 clones, about 76% of which are singletons. Approximately 2.4% of the sample lies in the top ten.

The cohort was made up of roughly 670 healthy bone marrow donors. All cohort members were sampled while nominally healthy, although unrecorded immune exposures were likely present. The donor was CMV seropositive and belonged to the group of about 290 seropositive cohort members. A peripheral blood sample was collected from each donor, and TCR beta sequencing was performed on peripheral blood mononuclear cells. Genomic DNA extraction from the blood cell samples was performed with the Qiagen DNeasy Blood Extraction Kit. Rearrangement joined TRBV6-6 to TRBJ2-5, and TRBD1 may be the D gene, going by 5 matching bases. This TCR was sampled from a woman in her thirties or forties in good health and CMV-seropositive. The source material was PBMCs. The nucleotide sequence is given as TGTGCCAGCAGTTACAGGGGAGAGACCCAGTACTTC. Translated, it reads CASSYRGETQYF.